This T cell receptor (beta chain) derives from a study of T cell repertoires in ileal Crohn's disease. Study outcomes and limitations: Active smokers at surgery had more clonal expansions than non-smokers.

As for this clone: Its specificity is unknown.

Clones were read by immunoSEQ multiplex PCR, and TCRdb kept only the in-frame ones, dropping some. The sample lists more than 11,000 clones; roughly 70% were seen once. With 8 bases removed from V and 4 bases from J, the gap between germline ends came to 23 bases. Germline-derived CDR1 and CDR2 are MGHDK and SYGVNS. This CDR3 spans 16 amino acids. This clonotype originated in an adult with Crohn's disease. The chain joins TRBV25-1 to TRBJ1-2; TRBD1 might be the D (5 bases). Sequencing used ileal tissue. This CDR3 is CASSAISGRGAYGYTF. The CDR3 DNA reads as TGTGCCAGCTCAGCGATTAGTGGAAGAGGGGCCTATGGCTACACCTTC.